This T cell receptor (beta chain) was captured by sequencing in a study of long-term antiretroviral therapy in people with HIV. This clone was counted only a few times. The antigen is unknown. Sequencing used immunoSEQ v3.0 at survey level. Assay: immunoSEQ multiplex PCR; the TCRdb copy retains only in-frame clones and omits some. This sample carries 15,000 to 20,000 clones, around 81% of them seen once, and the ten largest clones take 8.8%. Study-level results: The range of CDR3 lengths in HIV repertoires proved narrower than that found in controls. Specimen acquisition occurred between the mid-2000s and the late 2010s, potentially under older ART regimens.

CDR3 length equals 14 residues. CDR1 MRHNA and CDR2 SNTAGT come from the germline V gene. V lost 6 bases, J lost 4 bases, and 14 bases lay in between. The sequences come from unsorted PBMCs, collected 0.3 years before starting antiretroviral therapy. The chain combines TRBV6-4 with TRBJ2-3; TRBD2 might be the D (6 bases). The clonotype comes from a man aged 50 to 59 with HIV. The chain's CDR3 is CASSNSSASDTQYF. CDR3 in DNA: TGTGCCAGCAGCAATTCTAGCGCGTCAGATACGCAGTATTTT.